The 8 T cell receptor beta chains below were found in one sample sequenced in a study of T cell responses to AZD1222 COVID-19 vaccine. Repertoires were generated with immunoSEQ multiplex PCR, while TCRdb's copy carries only in-frame clones and drops some. The sample consists of about 84,000 clones, 70% to 90% of them appearing once. The source material was peripheral blood, sampled 28 days after the second AZD1222 dose. All receptors derive from an adult who received the AZD1222 COVID-19 vaccine.

This rearrangement joins TRBV3-1 (or the pseudogene TRBV3-2) to TRBJ2-2; 8 bases match TRBD1. This CDR3 has 17 residues. Germline values: CDR1 LGHDT, CDR2 YNNKEL (reference sequence). Trimming removed 1 base from V and 1 base from J; junction bases left unmatched: 5. The DNA for the CDR3 is TGTGCCAGCAGCCAAGCTCTAGGGACAGGGAACACCGGGGAGCTGTTTTTT. Amino acid sequence: CASSQALGTGNTGELFF.

The CDR3 reads CASSVAKDRATNYGYTF. In DNA, the CDR3 is TGTGCCAGCAGCGTAGCGAAAGACAGGGCTACTAACTATGGCTACACCTTC. V usage is TRBV9 and J usage is TRBJ1-2; 7 bases map to TRBD1. V trimming: 0 bases; J trimming: 0 bases; junction bases outside the gene matches: 8. CDR1 is SGDLS, CDR2 YYNGEE, per germline. This CDR3 region has 17 residues.

The rearrangement uses TRBV6-5 and TRBJ1-6, with TRBD1 identical over 7 bases. The CDR3 has 15 amino acids. CDR1 is MNHEY, CDR2 SVGAGI, per germline. The V gene end was trimmed by 6 bases and the J gene end by 6 bases; junction bases not matched to a gene: 8. CDR3 coding DNA: TGTGCCAGCAGCCTACAGGGGAACGGTAATTCACCCCTCCACTTT. Translation: CASSLQGNGNSPLHF.

The rearrangement links TRBV10-2 to TRBJ2-3; D is possibly TRBD2 (5 bases). The V and J ends lost 10 bases and 4 bases respectively, with 15 bases between them. Germline V gene data show CDR1 as WSHSY and CDR2 as SAAADI. This CDR3 comprises 13 residues. The CDR3: CATLFGGADTQYF. The CDR3 bases are TGCGCCACCCTATTTGGAGGCGCAGATACGCAGTATTTT.

This chain uses TRBV5-1 with TRBJ2-2, with TRBD1 matching 9 bases. The CDR3 loop spans 15 amino acids. The V segment lost 4 bases and the J segment 3 bases; nucleotides outside the gene matches: 4. CDR1 is SGHRS, CDR2 YFSETQ, per germline. The CDR3 reads CASSRTGADTGELFF. Here the CDR3 DNA reads TGCGCCAGCAGCCGGACAGGGGCCGACACCGGGGAGCTGTTTTTT.

The chain links TRBV7-9 to TRBJ2-7, with D possibly being TRBD1 or TRBD2 (6 bases each). V was trimmed by 5 bases and J by 0 bases, leaving 14 bases between them. The CDR3 covers 15 residues. CDR1 is SEHNR and CDR2 is FQNEAQ in the germline V gene (reference sequence). The CDR3 reads CASSKGGSSSYEQYF. The CDR3 DNA follows: TGTGCCAGCAGCAAAGGGGGGTCCAGCTCCTACGAGCAGTACTTC.

V usage is TRBV3-1 (or the pseudogene TRBV3-2) and J usage is TRBJ1-3; 8 positions match TRBD1. The CDR3 length is 15 residues. The trim removed 4 bases at V and 2 bases at J, leaving 4 bases unmatched. Germline assignment: CDR1 LGHDT and CDR2 YNNKEL (reference sequence). The CDR3 region is CASSLRTGTGNTIYF. The CDR3 DNA reads TGTGCCAGCAGCCTCCGGACAGGGACTGGAAACACCATATATTTT.

This chain joins TRBV5-4 and TRBJ2-2; 10 nucleotides agree with TRBD2. This CDR3 is 17 amino acids long. V lost 1 base to trimming and J lost 1 base; unmatched junction nucleotides: 4. CDR1 is SGHNT, CDR2 YYREEE, per germline (reference sequence). CDR3 in amino acids: CASSLPAGGQNTGELFF. The CDR3 DNA is TGTGCCAGCAGCTTGCCAGCGGGGGGGCAGAACACCGGGGAGCTGTTTTTT.